Presented here are 8 T cell receptor beta chains from one specimen sequenced in a study of beta chain features in type 1 diabetes. All of the isolated RNA was reverse transcribed, so expressed TCRB transcripts were sequenced. Profiling relied on immunoSEQ multiplex PCR, and the TCRdb table lists in-frame clones only, not all of them. This table has some 270,000 clones, about 8% appearing once. The specimen was central memory CD4+ T cells from blood. Receptors were obtained from a woman aged 18-35 years in good health.

This clone appeared a few times. This may be a read error: a much more frequent sequence differs by one nucleotide. The gene calls are TRBV7-9 and TRBJ2-7, with D hard to call. Germline CDR1 is SEHNR and CDR2 is FQNEAQ (reference sequence). The CDR3 is made up of 11 amino acids. V was trimmed by 4 bases and J by 4 bases, leaving 5 bases between them. The CDR3 DNA reads as TGTGCCAGCAGCTCCCTTTACGAGCAGTACTTC. Translation: CASSSLYEQYF.

In this sample, this clone turned up a few times. This sequence joins TRBV7-9 and TRBJ1-4, with D possibly being TRBD1 (5 bases). Germline V gene data show CDR1 as SEHNR and CDR2 as FQNEAQ (reference sequence). The CDR3 consists of 16 residues. Trimming stripped 5 bases from V and 4 bases from J, with 17 bases between. CDR3 protein: CASSRDRPRGNEKLFF. DNA for the CDR3: TGTGCCAGCAGCCGGGACCGACCACGGGGTAATGAAAAACTGTTTTTT.

This clone was found a few times. The chain carries TRBV7-2 and TRBJ1-2; D remains unclear. Trimming removed 4 bases at V and 5 bases at J, with 17 bases between. Looked up from germline, CDR1 is SGHTA and CDR2 is FQGNSA. This CDR3 comprises 15 residues. Here the CDR3 reads CASSSSAKTLYGYTF. The CDR3 region has the DNA TGTGCCAGCAGCTCCTCCGCCAAGACATTGTATGGCTACACCTTC.

This clone was counted a few times. The sample carries other DNA sequences with the same CDR3. This chain connects TRBV6-5 to TRBJ2-1; D unclear. Germline loops: CDR1 MNHEY, CDR2 SVGAGI. V lost 0 bases to trimming and J lost 5 bases, with 2 bases between them. This CDR3 comprises 12 residues. The CDR3 region is CASSYSNNEQFF. The CDR3 DNA follows: TGTGCCAGCAGTTACTCAAACAATGAGCAGTTCTTC.

A few counts support this clone. The chain carries TRBV6-4 and TRBJ2-1; TRBD1 matches at 8 bases. There are 14 residues in the CDR3. The germline V gene has CDR1 MRHNA and CDR2 SNTAGT. The ends lost 3 bases at V and 7 bases at J; junction bases unmatched: 5. The CDR3 DNA follows: TGTGCCAGCAGTGAGTACGACAGGGGAAATGAGCAGTTCTTC. Its translation is CASSEYDRGNEQFF.

The CDR3 DNA follows: TGTGCCAGCAGCTTGGCAGGGAGGATTGGGCCGTCCTACGAGCAGTACTTC. It encodes CASSLAGRIGPSYEQYF. The chain combines TRBV5-4 with TRBJ2-7; TRBD2 is a possible D gene (6 bases). The CDR3 consists of 17 residues. Germline V CDR1 and CDR2: SGHNT, YYREEE (reference sequence). V lost 0 bases and J 1 base, leaving 17 bases between the germline ends.

This clone was seen many times. This CDR3 is also generated by other DNA sequences in the sample. The chain carries TRBV18 and TRBJ2-5, with D possibly being TRBD1 or TRBD2 (6 bases each). Deletions cut 3 bases from V and 5 bases from J, with 10 bases between. The length of the CDR3 is 13 residues. Per germline, CDR1 KGHSH and CDR2 LQKENI. The CDR3 DNA follows: TGTGCCAGCTCACCGCCGGGGGCGGAGACCCAGTACTTC. This sequence encodes CASSPPGAETQYF.

The V call is TRBV27, the J call TRBJ2-1, with D possibly matching TRBD2 (5 bases). The CDR3 totals 15 residues. Looked up from germline, CDR1 is MNHEY and CDR2 is SMNVEV (reference sequence). The V gene lost 5 bases and the J gene lost 4 bases, with 15 bases spanning the gap. This chain's CDR3 is CASSLLPPGYNEQFF. CDR3 in DNA: TGTGCCAGCAGTCTGCTCCCCCCGGGGTACAATGAGCAGTTCTTC.